The T cell receptor beta chain described here comes from a study of blood T cell repertoires in COVID-19. Across the study: There were acute and convalescent COVID-19 samples, and they came from the United States, Italy and Spain. Sample material is recorded as cDNA or gDNA derived from T cells, B-cell-depleted T cells, or PBMCs.

Assay: immunoSEQ multiplex PCR; the TCRdb copy retains only in-frame clones and omits some. The data hold under 110,000 clones, with 92% observed a single time. The V end lost 2 bases, the J end lost 0 bases, and 7 bases lay between the germline ends. Per the germline V gene, CDR1 is MNHNY and CDR2 is SVGAGI (reference sequence). The CDR3 is 14 residues long. The material sequenced was peripheral blood. The source is a man aged 50 or older with active COVID-19. The V and J genes are TRBV6-6 and TRBJ1-2; TRBD1 might be the D (6 bases). The CDR3 DNA follows: TGTGCCAGCAGTTACGGGGGCCCTAACTATGGCTACACCTTC. Its translation is CASSYGGPNYGYTF.